The 14 T cell receptor beta chains listed next were all sequenced from one sample in a study of T-cell memory formation after mild COVID-19 (dated by TCRdb to the early 2020s). Library preparation employed 5' RACE. The instrument given in TCRdb is Illumina NovaSeq 6000. Starting from the raw public reads, TCRdb applied fastp trimming at Q25, assembled clones with MiXCR and retained in-frame beta chains. Rows are combined by CDR3 protein, so each entry shows the most common genes and DNA. In this sample the table shows around 430,000 distinct CDR3 sequences, roughly 15% of which occur a single time. The ten largest clones represent roughly 21% of the sample. Sample: PBMCs or a T cell subset sorted from them (not recorded which). The origin of the receptors is a man younger than 35 who had mild COVID-19 (a few samples of this study predate the infection). The sample titles of this study are shuffled in the database, so cell type and time point are left out; the donor was told from shared clones.

The chain employs TRBV28 and TRBJ1-5; D gene ambiguous. The germline gives CDR1 MDHEN, CDR2 SYDVKM. The CDR3 extends over 12 amino acids. Deletions cut 6 bases from V and 2 bases from J, with 5 bases between. CDR3 DNA: TGTGCCAGCAGGGTTGGCAATCAGCCCCAGCATTTT. As protein: CASRVGNQPQHF.

The genes are TRBV12-3 or TRBV12-4 and TRBJ2-2; 8 bases agree with TRBD1. This CDR3 contains 15 residues. CDR3 DNA: TGTGTTACCAAGGGACAGGACTCGAACACCGGGGAGCTGTTTTTT. Residues: CVTKGQDSNTGELFF.

This clonotype has a handful of counts. The rearrangement uses TRBV21-1 and TRBJ1-5; no DNA check was done on the table's D call, TRBD1. TRBV21-1 is deemed a pseudogene. This CDR3 is built from 12 residues. The CDR3 DNA sequence: TGTGCCTCCAAAGGGGCAGGGCAGCCCCAGCATTTT. As protein: CASKGAGQPQHF.

The genes are TRBV6-1 and TRBJ1-1; TRBD1 might be the D (6 bases). CDR1 is MNHNS and CDR2 is SASEGT in the germline V gene. V lost 4 bases and J 3 bases, leaving 12 bases between the germline ends. The CDR3 is 14 amino acids. This CDR3 is CASSARQADTEAFF. DNA of the CDR3: TGTGCCAGCAGTGCGAGACAGGCCGACACTGAAGCTTTCTTT.

The table lists this clonotype with a few counts. This chain connects TRBV29-1 to TRBJ2-3; maybe TRBD1 (6 bases). Germline assignment: CDR1 SQVTM and CDR2 ANQGSEA. The CDR3 length is 13 residues. The DNA of the CDR3 is TGCAGTGTGGGACATCGTGTTACAGATACGCAGTATTTT. It encodes CSVGHRVTDTQYF.

J is TRBJ2-1 and V is TRBV3-1; D may be TRBD2 (5 bases). Germline-derived CDR1 and CDR2 are LGHDT and YNNKEL (reference sequence). The CDR3 runs 11 residues. Trimming removed 3 bases from V and 9 bases from J, with 6 bases in between. The CDR3 here is CASSQAGEQFF. CDR3 bases: TGTGCCAGCAGCCAGGCGGGTGAGCAGTTCTTC.

The genes are TRBV24-1 and TRBJ2-3; D remains unclear. V lost 9 bases and J 0 bases, leaving 6 bases between the germline ends. Germline-derived CDR1 and CDR2 are KGHDR and SFDVKD. There are 12 residues in the CDR3. CDR3 in DNA: TGTGCCACCTCGGACAGCACAGATACGCAGTATTTT. The encoded protein is CATSDSTDTQYF.

This clonotype was observed at least ten times. This chain links TRBV10-3 with TRBJ2-5; D unclear. V lost 0 bases and J lost 5, with 7 bases in between. CDR3 size: 13 residues. Germline assignment: CDR1 ENHRY and CDR2 SYGVKD. In nucleotides, the CDR3 is TGTGCCATCAGTGAGTCGAATTTTGAGACCCAGTACTTC. Its translation: CAISESNFETQYF.

CDR3 coding DNA: TGCGCCAGCAGCTTGAATTTCGCAGCGGGGGCAGGAGATACGCAGTATTTT. It yields the protein CASSLNFAAGAGDTQYF. J is TRBJ2-3 and V is TRBV5-1; 8 bases fit TRBD2. Germline CDR1 is SGHRS and CDR2 is YFSETQ. The CDR3 consists of 17 residues. The trim removed 1 base at V and 5 bases at J, leaving 12 bases unmatched.

The chain recombines TRBV6-7 with TRBJ1-5; D perhaps matches TRBD1 (5 bases). TRBV6-7 is an open reading frame, and its role is uncertain. CDR3 size: 14 residues. V was cut by 11 bases and J by 0 bases, with 14 bases left in between. CDR3 protein: CAGIREYSNQPQHF. As DNA, the CDR3 is TGTGCCGGAATCAGGGAATATAGCAATCAGCCCCAGCATTTT.

V gene TRBV19 combines with J gene TRBJ1-5, with TRBD1 identical over 7 bases. The germline V gene has CDR1 LNHDA and CDR2 SQIVND (reference sequence). The CDR3 totals 15 residues. The V and J ends lost 6 bases and 1 base, in that order; junction bases with no gene match: 6. Here the CDR3 DNA reads TGTGCCAGTAGAGGGACAGCGCCCAGCAATCAGCCCCAGCATTTT. Protein: CASRGTAPSNQPQHF. Supplemented by reference TRBV19 and TRBJ1-5, the full variable domain reads DGGITQSPKYLFRKEGQNVTLSCEQNLNHDAMYWYRQDPGQGLRLIYYSQIVNDFQKGDIAEGYSVSREKKESFPLTVTSAQKNPTAFYLCASRGTAPSNQPQHFGDGTRLSIL.

By share of the sample, this clonotype is medium-sized. V usage is TRBV24-1 and J usage is TRBJ2-2; 8 bases are a match to TRBD2. CDR1 and CDR2 (germline): KGHDR, SFDVKD. The CDR3 extends over 15 amino acids. V shed 1 base and J 3 bases; nucleotides not matched to a gene: 0. The CDR3 protein is CATSDLAGDTGELFF. The CDR3 region has the DNA TGTGCCACCAGTGATTTAGCGGGGGACACCGGGGAGCTGTTTTTT.

This clonotype has just a few counts. The CDR3 is CASSLALDRSADTQYF. The DNA for the CDR3 is TGCGCCAGCAGCTTGGCCCTGGACAGGAGCGCAGATACGCAGTATTTT. The chain links TRBV5-1 to TRBJ2-3; 7 nucleotides line up with TRBD1. The V and J ends lost 0 bases and 4 bases, in that order; junction bases with no gene match: 8. The length of the CDR3 is 16 residues. The germline CDR1 and CDR2 sequences are SGHRS and YFSETQ. Full variable domain (remainder filled in from reference TRBV5-1 and TRBJ2-3): KAGVTQTPRYLIKTRGQQVTLSCSPISGHRSVSWYQQTPGQGLQFLFEYFSETQRNKGNFPGRFSGRQFSNSRSEMNVSTLELGDSALYLCASSLALDRSADTQYFGPGTRLTVL.

In this sample, this clonotype turned up many times. The chain recombines TRBV15 with TRBJ2-5; tentative D call: TRBD2 (5 bases). Per the germline V gene, CDR1 is LNHNV and CDR2 is YYDKDF (reference sequence). CDR3 length equals 13 residues. Deletions cut 0 bases from V and 5 bases from J, with 7 bases between. The CDR3 loop reads CATSRDWRETQYF. CDR3 nucleotides: TGTGCCACCAGCAGAGATTGGAGGGAGACCCAGTACTTC.